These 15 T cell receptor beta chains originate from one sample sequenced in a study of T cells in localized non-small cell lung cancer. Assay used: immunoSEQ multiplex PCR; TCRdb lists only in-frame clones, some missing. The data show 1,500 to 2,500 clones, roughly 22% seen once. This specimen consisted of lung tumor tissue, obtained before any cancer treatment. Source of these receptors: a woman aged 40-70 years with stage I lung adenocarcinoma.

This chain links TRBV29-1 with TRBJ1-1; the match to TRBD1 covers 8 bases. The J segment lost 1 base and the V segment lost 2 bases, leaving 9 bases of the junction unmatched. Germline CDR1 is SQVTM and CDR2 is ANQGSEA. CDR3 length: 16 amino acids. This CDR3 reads CSVEITSDRGNTEAFF. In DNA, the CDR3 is TGCAGCGTTGAAATCACATCTGACAGGGGGAACACTGAAGCTTTCTTT.

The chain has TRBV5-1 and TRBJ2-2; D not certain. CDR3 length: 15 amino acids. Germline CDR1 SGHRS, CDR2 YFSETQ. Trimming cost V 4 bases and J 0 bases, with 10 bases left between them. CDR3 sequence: CASSLLTTNTGELFF. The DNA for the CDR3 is TGCGCCAGCAGCCTCCTTACTACGAACACCGGGGAGCTGTTTTTT.

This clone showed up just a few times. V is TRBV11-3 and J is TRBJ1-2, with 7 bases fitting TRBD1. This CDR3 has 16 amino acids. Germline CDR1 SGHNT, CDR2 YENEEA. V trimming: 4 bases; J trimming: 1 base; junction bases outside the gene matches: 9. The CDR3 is CASSSNRDSINYGYTF. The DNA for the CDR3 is TGTGCCAGCAGCTCGAACAGGGACAGCATTAACTATGGCTACACCTTC.

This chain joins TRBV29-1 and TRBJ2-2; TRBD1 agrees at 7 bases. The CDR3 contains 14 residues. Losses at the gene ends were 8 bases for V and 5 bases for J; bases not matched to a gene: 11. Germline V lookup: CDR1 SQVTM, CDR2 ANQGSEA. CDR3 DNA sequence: TGCAGCATATACAGGGGATCGAGTACCGGGGAGCTGTTTTTT. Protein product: CSIYRGSSTGELFF.

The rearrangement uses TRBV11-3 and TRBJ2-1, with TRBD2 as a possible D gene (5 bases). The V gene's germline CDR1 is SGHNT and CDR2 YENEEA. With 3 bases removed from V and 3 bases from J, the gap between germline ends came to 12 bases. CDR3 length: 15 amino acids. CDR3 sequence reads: CASSLSHGDYNEQFF. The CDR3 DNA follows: TGTGCCAGCAGCTTGTCCCACGGGGACTACAATGAGCAGTTCTTC.

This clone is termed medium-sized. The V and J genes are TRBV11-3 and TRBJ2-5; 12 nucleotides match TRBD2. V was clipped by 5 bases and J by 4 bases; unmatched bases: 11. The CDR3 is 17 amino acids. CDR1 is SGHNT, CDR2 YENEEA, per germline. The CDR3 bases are TGTGCCAGCAGCCAACCGCCCGGGACTAGCGGGTCAGAGACCCAGTACTTC. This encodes CASSQPPGTSGSETQYF.

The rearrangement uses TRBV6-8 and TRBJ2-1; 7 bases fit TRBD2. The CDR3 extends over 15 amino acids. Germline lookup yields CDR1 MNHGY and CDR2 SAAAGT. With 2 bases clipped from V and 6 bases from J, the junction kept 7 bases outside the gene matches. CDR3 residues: CASSYPAGVPNEQFF. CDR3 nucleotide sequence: TGTGCCAGCAGTTACCCGGCGGGGGTCCCCAATGAGCAGTTCTTC.

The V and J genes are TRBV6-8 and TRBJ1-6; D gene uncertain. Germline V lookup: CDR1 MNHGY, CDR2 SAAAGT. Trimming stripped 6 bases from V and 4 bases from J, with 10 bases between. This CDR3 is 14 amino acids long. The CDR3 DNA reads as TGTGCCAGCAGCAGCGGACCTTATAATTCACCCCTCCACTTT. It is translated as CASSSGPYNSPLHF.

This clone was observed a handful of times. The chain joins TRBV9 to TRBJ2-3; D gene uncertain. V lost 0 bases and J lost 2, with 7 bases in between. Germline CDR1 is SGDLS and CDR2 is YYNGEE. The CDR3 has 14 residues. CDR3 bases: TGTGCCAGCAGCGTAGGCTTCCCCACAGATACGCAGTATTTT. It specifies CASSVGFPTDTQYF.

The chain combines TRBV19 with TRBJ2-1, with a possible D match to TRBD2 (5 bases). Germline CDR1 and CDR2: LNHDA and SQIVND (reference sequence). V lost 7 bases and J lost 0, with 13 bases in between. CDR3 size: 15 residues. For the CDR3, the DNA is TGTGCCAGTACCCCGGGGTGGAGCTCCTACAATGAGCAGTTCTTC. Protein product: CASTPGWSSYNEQFF.

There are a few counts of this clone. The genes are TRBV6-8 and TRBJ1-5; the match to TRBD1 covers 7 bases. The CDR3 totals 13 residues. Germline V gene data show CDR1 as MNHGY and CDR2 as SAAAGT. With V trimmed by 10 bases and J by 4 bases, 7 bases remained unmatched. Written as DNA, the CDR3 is TGTGCCACTACGGGACAGCAAAATCAGCCCCAGCATTTT. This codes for CATTGQQNQPQHF.

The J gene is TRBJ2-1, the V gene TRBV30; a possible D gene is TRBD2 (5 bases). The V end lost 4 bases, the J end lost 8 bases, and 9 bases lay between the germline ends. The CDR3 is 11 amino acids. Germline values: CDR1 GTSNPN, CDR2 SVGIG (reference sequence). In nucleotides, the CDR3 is TGTGCCTGGAACGCGGGTGATGAGCAGTTCTTC. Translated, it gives CAWNAGDEQFF.

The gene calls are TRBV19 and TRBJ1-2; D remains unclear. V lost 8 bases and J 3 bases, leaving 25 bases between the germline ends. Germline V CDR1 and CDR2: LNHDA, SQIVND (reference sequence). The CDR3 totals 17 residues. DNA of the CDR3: TGTGCCAGTTCGATGGAGAACCACGGGAAATCTTACTATGGCTACACCTTC. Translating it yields CASSMENHGKSYYGYTF. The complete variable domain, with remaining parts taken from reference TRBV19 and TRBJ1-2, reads DGGITQSPKYLFRKEGQNVTLSCEQNLNHDAMYWYRQDPGQGLRLIYYSQIVNDFQKGDIAEGYSVSREKKESFPLTVTSAQKNPTAFYLCASSMENHGKSYYGYTFGSGTRLTVV.

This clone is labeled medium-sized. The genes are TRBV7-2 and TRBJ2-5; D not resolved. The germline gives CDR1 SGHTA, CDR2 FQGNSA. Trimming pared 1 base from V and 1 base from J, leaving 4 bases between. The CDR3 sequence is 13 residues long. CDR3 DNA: TGTGCCAGCAGCTTAGTAGGCCAAGAGACCCAGTACTTC. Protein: CASSLVGQETQYF.

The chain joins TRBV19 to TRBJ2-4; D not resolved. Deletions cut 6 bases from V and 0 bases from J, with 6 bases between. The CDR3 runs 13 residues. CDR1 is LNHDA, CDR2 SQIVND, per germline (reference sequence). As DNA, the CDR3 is TGTGCCAGTAGAGACCTAGCCAAAAACATTCAGTACTTC. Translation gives CASRDLAKNIQYF.